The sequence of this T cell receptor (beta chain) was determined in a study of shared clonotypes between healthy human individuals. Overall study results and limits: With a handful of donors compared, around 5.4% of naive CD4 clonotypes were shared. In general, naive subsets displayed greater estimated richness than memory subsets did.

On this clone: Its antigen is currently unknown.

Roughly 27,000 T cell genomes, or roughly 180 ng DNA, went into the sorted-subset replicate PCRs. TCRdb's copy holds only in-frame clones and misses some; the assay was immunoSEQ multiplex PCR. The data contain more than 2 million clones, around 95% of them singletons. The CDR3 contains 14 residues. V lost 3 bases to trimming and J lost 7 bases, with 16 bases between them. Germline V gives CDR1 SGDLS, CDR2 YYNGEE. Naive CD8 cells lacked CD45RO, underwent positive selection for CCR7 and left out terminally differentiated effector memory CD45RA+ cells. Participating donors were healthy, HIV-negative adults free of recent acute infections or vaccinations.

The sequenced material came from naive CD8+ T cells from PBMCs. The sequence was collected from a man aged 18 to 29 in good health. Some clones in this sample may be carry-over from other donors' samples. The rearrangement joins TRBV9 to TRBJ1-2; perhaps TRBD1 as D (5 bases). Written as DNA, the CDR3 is TGTGCCAGCAGCGAGAGCGGGGCGGGTGGTGGCTACACCTTC. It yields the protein CASSESGAGGGYTF. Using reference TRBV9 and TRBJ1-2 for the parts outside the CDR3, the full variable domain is DSGVTQTPKHLITATGQRVTLRCSPRSGDLSVYWYQQSLDQGLQFLIQYYNGEERAKGNILERFSAQQFPDLHSELNLSSLELGDSALYFCASSESGAGGGYTFGSGTRLTVV.